This note documents a single T cell receptor beta chain sequence. The target antigen is unknown. Germline lookup yields CDR1 SGDLS and CDR2 YYNGEE. CDR3 length equals 16 residues. Trimming took off 4 bases at V and 4 bases at J, with 19 bases between the two ends. The study sampled nominally healthy donors, though unrecorded immune exposures were likely. The record originates from a study of cytomegalovirus exposure and HLA in healthy donors. Study-level background: Earlier, 200 million or so T cells were analyzed, and some 120 million unique TCR beta sequences were found among them.

The PCR had 60 Vbeta and 13 Jbeta primers. This table comes from immunoSEQ multiplex PCR, and its TCRdb copy is limited to in-frame clones, with some not included. Here the sample spans around 63,000 clones, roughly 80% being singletons. General observations from the study: Reported results showed that the classifier diagnosed cytomegalovirus status with high specificity and sensitivity. An ancestry cluster, one associated with Asian ancestry, reportedly showed fewer N-insertions than the 666-donor mean in a later analysis.

Source material: PBMCs. J is TRBJ2-3 and V is TRBV9, with a possible D match to TRBD1 (5 bases). This TCR was sampled from a woman in her thirties in good health and CMV-seronegative. Here the CDR3 reads CASSLLRQGGPDTQYF. The CDR3 DNA reads TGTGCCAGCAGCCTTCTCCGGCAGGGTGGCCCAGATACGCAGTATTTT.